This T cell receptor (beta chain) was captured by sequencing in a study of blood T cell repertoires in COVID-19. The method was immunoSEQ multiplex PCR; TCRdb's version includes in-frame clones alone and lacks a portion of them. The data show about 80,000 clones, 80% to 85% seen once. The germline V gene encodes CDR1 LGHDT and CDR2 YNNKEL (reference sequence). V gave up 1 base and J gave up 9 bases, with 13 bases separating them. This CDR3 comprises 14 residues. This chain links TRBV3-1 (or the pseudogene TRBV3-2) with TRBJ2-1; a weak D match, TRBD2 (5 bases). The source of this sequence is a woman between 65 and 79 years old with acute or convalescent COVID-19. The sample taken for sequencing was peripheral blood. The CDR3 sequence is CASSQVNGESEQFF. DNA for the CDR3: TGTGCCAGCAGCCAAGTGAATGGGGAGAGTGAGCAGTTCTTC.